This entry lists 32 T cell receptor beta chains sequenced from one sample in a study of blood T cells in healthy people across ages. The second PCR ran roughly 6 to 11 cycles with a sample-barcoded 5' primer and J-beta primers. TCRdb processed the 5' RACE reads anew with MiXCR; each CDR3 protein has one entry. The sample has some 930,000 distinct CDR3 sequences, 29% seen once. This sample was shared with a second study, whose subject was T cells of mothers and their children.

The sequenced material came from blood. The receptors stem from a woman in her thirties or forties in good health.

Ten or more counts support this clonotype. The gene calls are TRBV10-3 and TRBJ1-5, with D tentatively TRBD1 (5 bases). Germline-derived CDR1 and CDR2 are ENHRY and SYGVKD. There are 15 residues in the CDR3. V lost 1 base and J lost 4, with 11 bases in between. CDR3 amino acids: CAISEFAGGNQPQHF. The CDR3 DNA reads TGTGCCATCAGTGAGTTCGCGGGGGGGAATCAGCCCCAGCATTTT.

Written as DNA, the CDR3 is TGTGCCAGCAGTTACGGAGGGGACAGGGTAGGGTCACCCCTCCACTTT. This translates into CASSYGGDRVGSPLHF. The V and J genes are TRBV6-5 and TRBJ1-6; 9 bases are shared with TRBD1. The germline V gene has CDR1 MNHEY and CDR2 SVGAGI. The CDR3 covers 16 residues. With 2 bases clipped from V and 10 bases from J, the junction kept 9 bases outside the gene matches.

This clonotype showed up just a few times. The J gene is TRBJ2-5, the V gene TRBV6-6, with D unresolved. V was shortened by 2 bases and J by 13 bases, with 23 bases between the two germline ends. Germline loops: CDR1 MNHNY, CDR2 SVGAGI (reference sequence). The CDR3 extends over 15 amino acids. The chain's CDR3 is CASSYHRTLTYERYF. The DNA of the CDR3 is TGTGCCAGCAGTTACCACCGGACCTTGACCTACGAGCGGTACTTC.

The genes are TRBV5-5 and TRBJ2-3; 9 positions agree with TRBD1. The CDR3 consists of 16 residues. Looked up from germline, CDR1 is SGHKS and CDR2 is YYEKEE (reference sequence). V lost 4 bases to trimming and J lost 3 bases; unmatched junction nucleotides: 9. CDR3 residues: CASSLEGTGYTDTQYF. The CDR3 nucleotides read TGTGCCAGCAGCCTGGAGGGGACAGGGTATACAGATACGCAGTATTTT.

The table lists this clonotype with a few counts. This chain links TRBV5-8 with TRBJ1-5; the D is unclear. Trimming cost V 4 bases and J 2 bases, with 16 bases left between them. The CDR3 contains 16 residues. Per the germline V gene, CDR1 is SGHTS and CDR2 is YDEGEE. CDR3 nucleotides: TGTGCCAGCAGCCCAACGTATGGGTTTGGCAATCAGCCCCAGCATTTT. This gives the protein CASSPTYGFGNQPQHF.

This sequence joins TRBV5-1 and TRBJ2-7; D tentatively fits TRBD1 or TRBD2 (6 bases each). The J call may be wrong; the DNA end is better matched by TRBJ2-5. This CDR3 region has 14 residues. Germline lookup yields CDR1 SGHRS and CDR2 YFSETQ. CDR3 sequence reads: CASMSPGAGETQYF. In DNA, the CDR3 is TGCGCCAGCATGTCCCCGGGGGCAGGAGAGACCCAGTACTTC.

This chain joins TRBV5-1 and TRBJ2-3; no clear D. Germline CDR1 reads SGHRS; CDR2 reads YFSETQ. The length of the CDR3 is 11 residues. With 7 bases removed from V and 6 bases from J, the gap between germline ends came to 9 bases. CDR3 protein: CASGPGDTQYF. The CDR3 DNA reads TGCGCCAGCGGCCCGGGTGATACGCAGTATTTT.

The chain recombines TRBV4-2 with TRBJ2-7; 7 nucleotides agree with TRBD2. The length of the CDR3 is 16 residues. V lost 0 bases and J lost 2; bases outside the gene matches: 7. Germline V gives CDR1 LGHNA, CDR2 YNFKEQ. CDR3 region: CASSQDLGGITYEQYF. The DNA for the CDR3 is TGTGCCAGCAGCCAAGATCTGGGGGGGATCACCTACGAGCAGTACTTC.

This chain joins TRBV12-5 and TRBJ2-1; D remains ambiguous. The CDR3 sequence is 12 residues long. CDR1 LGHNT and CDR2 FRNRAP come from the germline V gene. Between the trimmed V and J ends, which lost 0 bases and 6 bases, there was a span of 3 bases. CDR3 in amino acids: CASGLVSNEQFF. The DNA of the CDR3 is TGTGCTAGTGGTTTGGTTAGCAATGAGCAGTTCTTC. Full variable domain (outside the CDR3, taken from reference TRBV12-5 and TRBJ2-1): DARVTQTPRHKVTEMGQEVTMRCQPILGHNTVFWYRQTMMQGLELLAYFRNRAPLDDSGMPKDRFSAEMPDATLATLKIQPSEPRDSAVYFCASGLVSNEQFFGPGTRLTVL.

Notes on this clonotype: A much larger clone differs by one base, so this may be a read error. This sequence joins TRBV4-3 and TRBJ1-2, with D possibly TRBD1 on 5 matching bases. This CDR3 has 17 residues. Germline CDR1 is LGHNA and CDR2 is YSLEER. Here the CDR3 DNA reads TGCGCCAGCGGCCAAGACGACAGCTCACCCAATCCCCATGGCTACACCTTC. Its protein is CASGQDDSSPNPHGYTF.

V is TRBV29-1 and J is TRBJ2-2; D remains ambiguous. Trimming took off 4 bases at V and 4 bases at J, with 7 bases between the two ends. Germline lookup yields CDR1 SQVTM and CDR2 ANQGSEA. CDR3 size: 12 residues. The CDR3 DNA sequence: TGCAGCGTTGTTTTCAGCACCGGGGAGCTGTTTTTT. Its protein is CSVVFSTGELFF.

The chain uses TRBV4-1 and TRBJ1-2, with D unresolved. The CDR3 sequence is 14 residues long. The V and J ends lost 0 bases and 6 bases respectively, with 11 bases between them. Germline-derived CDR1 and CDR2 are MGHRA and YSYEKL. The DNA of the CDR3 is TGCGCCAGCAGCCAAGATCACCCCCGGAATGGCTACACCTTC. Protein product: CASSQDHPRNGYTF.

Worth noting for this clonotype: Here the CDR3 omits its conserved ending phenylalanine or tryptophan, so a read error is the likely source. The V and J genes are TRBV4-3 and TRBJ1-4, with D hard to call. The V gene's germline CDR1 is LGHNA and CDR2 YSLEER. This CDR3 is 16 amino acids long. The CDR3 DNA sequence: TGCGCCAGCAGCCAAGGTTTTAACAGCCCTAAGGAAAAACTGTTTTGT. It yields the protein CASSQGFNSPKEKLFC.

At least ten counts were recorded for this clonotype. V and J are TRBV29-1 and TRBJ1-6; unclear D gene. This CDR3 spans 13 amino acids. Germline V gives CDR1 SQVTM, CDR2 ANQGSEA. V dropped 5 bases and J dropped 1 base, with 6 bases sitting between them. As DNA, the CDR3 is TGCAGCGTTCAGGTTTCCTATAATTCACCCCTCCACTTT. This gives the protein CSVQVSYNSPLHF.

This clonotype has at least ten counts. The CDR3 sequence: CSVDPGRGETQYF. The CDR3 DNA follows: TGCAGCGTTGACCCCGGGAGGGGAGAGACCCAGTACTTC. The V gene is TRBV29-1, the J gene TRBJ2-5, with 8 nucleotides matching TRBD2. The junction had 4 bases not matched to a gene; V was cut back by 3 bases and J by 4 bases. CDR1 is SQVTM and CDR2 is ANQGSEA in the germline V gene. This CDR3 comprises 13 residues.

V gene TRBV5-1 combines with J gene TRBJ2-1, with D possibly TRBD1 on 6 matching bases. Trimming left V 4 bases short and J 0 bases short, with 8 bases between. Germline loops: CDR1 SGHRS, CDR2 YFSETQ. The CDR3 contains 14 residues. The CDR3, as DNA: TGCGCCAGCAGCAAGGGGGACTCCTACAATGAGCAGTTCTTC. Translated: CASSKGDSYNEQFF. Together with reference TRBV5-1 and TRBJ2-1, the CDR3 gives the full variable domain: KAGVTQTPRYLIKTRGQQVTLSCSPISGHRSVSWYQQTPGQGLQFLFEYFSETQRNKGNFPGRFSGRQFSNSRSEMNVSTLELGDSALYLCASSKGDSYNEQFFGPGTRLTVL.

This clonotype was detected a few times. The J gene is TRBJ2-1, the V gene TRBV15, with D unclear. Germline loops: CDR1 LNHNV, CDR2 YYDKDF (reference sequence). The V end was cut by 5 bases, the J end by 5 bases, with 13 bases between. The length of the CDR3 is 14 residues. The CDR3 loop is CATSPGRVHNEQFF. The CDR3, as DNA: TGTGCCACCAGCCCAGGAAGGGTCCACAATGAGCAGTTCTTC.

This clonotype was counted many times. The V gene is TRBV14, the J gene TRBJ2-7, with no clear D. From germline, CDR1 is SGHDN and CDR2 FVKESK. The V end was cut by 3 bases, the J end by 4 bases, with 13 bases between. CDR3 size: 14 residues. The CDR3 loop reads CASSHNTGGYEQYF. DNA for the CDR3: TGTGCCAGCAGCCACAATACTGGTGGGTACGAGCAGTACTTC.

This clonotype appeared once. Its ends do not fully match the called genes, so a read error is possible. The V and J genes are TRBV7-3 and TRBJ2-7, with D maybe TRBD2 (7 bases). This CDR3 is built from 15 residues. Germline V gives CDR1 SGHTA, CDR2 FQGTGA. CDR3 protein: CARSPGLLGGDEQYF. For the CDR3, the DNA is TGTGCCCGCAGCCCGGGATTATTAGGGGGGGATGAGCAGTACTTC.

At least ten counts were recorded for this clonotype. The rearrangement links TRBV29-1 to TRBJ2-7; maybe TRBD2 (7 bases). CDR3 length: 13 amino acids. Germline lookup yields CDR1 SQVTM and CDR2 ANQGSEA. Trimming stripped 6 bases from V and 4 bases from J, with 16 bases between. This CDR3 reads CSVREGGGYEQYF. The CDR3, as DNA: TGCAGCGTCAGGGAGGGGGGCGGATACGAGCAGTACTTC.

The chain carries TRBV15 and TRBJ1-6, with no clear D. The CDR3 contains 12 residues. CDR1 and CDR2 from the germline V gene are LNHNV and YYDKDF (reference sequence). With 3 bases removed from V and 9 bases from J, the gap between germline ends came to 6 bases. Here the CDR3 reads CATSSMISPLHF. CDR3 sequence (DNA): TGTGCCACCAGCAGCATGATTTCACCCCTCCACTTT.

This clonotype was seen repeatedly, ten times or more. This chain uses TRBV7-3 with TRBJ2-7; 7 bases map to TRBD1. This CDR3 has 14 residues. Germline CDR1 reads SGHTA; CDR2 reads FQGTGA. V lost 3 bases and J lost 6; bases outside the gene matches: 8. In nucleotides, the CDR3 is TGTGCCAGCAGCTTCCTAGGGGACAGCTCCGAGCAGTACTTC. Its protein product is CASSFLGDSSEQYF.

The chain combines TRBV6-1 with TRBJ2-7; 11 nucleotides line up with TRBD2. This CDR3 is built from 15 residues. The V gene's germline CDR1 is MNHNS and CDR2 SASEGT. V lost 3 bases to trimming and J lost 4 bases; unmatched junction nucleotides: 5. CDR3 bases: TGTGCCAGCAGTGAGTTAGCGGGGGGGCGGTACGAGCAGTACTTC. Translating it yields CASSELAGGRYEQYF.

The CDR3 region is CATMGTGGYEQYF. DNA for the CDR3: TGTGCCACAATGGGGACAGGGGGTTACGAGCAGTACTTC. The chain links TRBV6-6 to TRBJ2-7, with 11 bases aligning to TRBD1. The germline V gene has CDR1 MNHNY and CDR2 SVGAGI (reference sequence). The V gene end was trimmed by 10 bases and the J gene end by 4 bases; junction bases not matched to a gene: 6. This CDR3 spans 13 amino acids.

In this sample, this clonotype turned up many times. This rearrangement joins TRBV7-2 to TRBJ2-4; TRBD2 matches 10 bases. The CDR3 has 17 residues. The germline CDR1 and CDR2 sequences are SGHTA and FQGNSA. With 5 bases clipped from V and 0 bases from J, the junction kept 7 bases outside the gene matches. Here the CDR3 DNA reads TGTGCCAGCAGCCAAGCACTAGCGGGGTTAGCCAAAAACATTCAGTACTTC. Protein product: CASSQALAGLAKNIQYF. Combining the CDR3 with reference TRBV7-2 and TRBJ2-4 gives the whole variable domain GAGVSQSPSNKVTEKGKDVELRCDPISGHTALYWYRQSLGQGLEFLIYFQGNSAPDKSGLPSDRFSAERTGGSVSTLTIQRTQQEDSAVYLCASSQALAGLAKNIQYFGAGTRLSVL.

This clonotype was observed many times. The rearrangement joins TRBV12-3 or TRBV12-4 to TRBJ1-2; D remains ambiguous. Trimming pared 5 bases from V and 0 bases from J, leaving 10 bases between. The CDR3 extends over 14 amino acids. CDR3 sequence (DNA): TGTGCCAGCAGTCCTCTCGCCGCTAACTATGGCTACACCTTC. Encoded protein: CASSPLAANYGYTF.

The V and J genes are TRBV4-1 and TRBJ1-4; no clear D. CDR1 MGHRA and CDR2 YSYEKL come from the germline V gene. V lost 1 base and J lost 5, with 8 bases in between. The CDR3 has 14 amino acids. As DNA, the CDR3 is TGCGCCAGCAGCCAAGGACCGGCAAATGAAAAACTGTTTTTT. It translates to CASSQGPANEKLFF.

The chain couples TRBV20-1 to TRBJ1-1; D uncertain. The V gene lost 2 bases and the J gene lost 0 bases, with 16 bases spanning the gap. Germline V CDR1 and CDR2: DFQATT, SNEGSKA (reference sequence). The CDR3 spans 16 residues. DNA of the CDR3: TGCAGTGCTAGACCCCCCGCAGAAACTATGAACACTGAAGCTTTCTTT. It is translated as CSARPPAETMNTEAFF.

This clonotype showed up just a few times. This chain joins TRBV4-3 and TRBJ2-1; 11 nucleotides line up with TRBD1. In germline, CDR1 is LGHNA, CDR2 YSLEER. V lost 3 bases and J lost 5; bases outside the gene matches: 9. The CDR3 sequence is 17 residues long. Here the CDR3 reads CASSQSTPGQGDNEQFF. CDR3 DNA: TGCGCCAGCAGCCAGTCCACCCCGGGACAGGGGGACAATGAGCAGTTCTTC.

The count of this clonotype is one. This rearrangement joins TRBV2 to TRBJ1-2, with 9 nucleotides matching TRBD1. Germline lookup yields CDR1 SNHLY and CDR2 FYNNEI. Losses at the gene ends were 5 bases for V and 2 bases for J; bases not matched to a gene: 6. There are 15 residues in the CDR3. CDR3 in DNA: TGTGCCAGCAGTACCACAGGGGGCACAAACTATGGCTACACCTTC. Translated: CASSTTGGTNYGYTF.

In this sample, this clonotype turned up many times. The J gene is TRBJ2-5, the V gene TRBV5-1; 9 bases are shared with TRBD2. Germline V lookup: CDR1 SGHRS, CDR2 YFSETQ. CDR3 length equals 16 residues. V was clipped by 4 bases and J by 1 base; unmatched bases: 8. The CDR3 DNA reads as TGCGCCAGCAGCCCCGGGGTAGCGGGGGTCCAAGAGACCCAGTACTTC. It codes for CASSPGVAGVQETQYF.

Comments on this clonotype: This may be a read error: a much more frequent sequence differs by one nucleotide. CDR3 nucleotides: TGTGCCAGCAGTTACTCGAAACCAGGTCAATCGGGGACCAACGTCCTGACTTTC. Translated: CASSYSKPGQSGTNVLTF. V and J are TRBV6-5 and TRBJ2-6, with D tentatively TRBD2 (5 bases). Trimming took 0 bases from V and 8 from J, leaving 20 bases between them. Germline CDR1 and CDR2: MNHEY and SVGAGI. The CDR3 runs 18 residues.